These 6 T cell receptor beta chains originate from one sample sequenced in a study of cytomegalovirus exposure and HLA in healthy donors. Primers included in the PCR were 60 Vbeta and 13 Jbeta primers. TCRdb's copy holds only in-frame clones and misses some; the assay was immunoSEQ multiplex PCR. The sample has 210,000 or so clones, roughly 83% seen once. The sample was PBMCs. The source of these receptors is a boy younger than 10 in good health and CMV-seronegative.

CDR3 sequence (DNA): TGTGCCAGCAGCTTAGTTTGGACCTCAGGGGGCAATGAGCAGTTCTTC. It specifies CASSLVWTSGGNEQFF. This rearrangement joins TRBV7-9 to TRBJ2-1; the match to TRBD1 covers 7 bases. V shed 1 base and J 6 bases; nucleotides not matched to a gene: 9. The germline V gene encodes CDR1 SEHNR and CDR2 FQNEAQ (reference sequence). The CDR3 contains 16 residues. The complete variable domain, with remaining parts taken from reference TRBV7-9 and TRBJ2-1, reads DTGVSQNPRHKITKRGQNVTFRCDPISEHNRLYWYRQTLGQGPEFLTYFQNEAQLEKSRLLSDRFSAERPKGSFSTLEIQRTEQGDSAMYLCASSLVWTSGGNEQFFGPGTRLTVL.

V gene TRBV7-8 combines with J gene TRBJ1-4, with D possibly TRBD1 on 6 matching bases. CDR3 length: 15 residues. Germline V gives CDR1 SGHVS, CDR2 FQNEAQ. Deletions cut 5 bases from V and 3 bases from J, with 13 bases between. CDR3 sequence: CASSAYRVANEKLFF. CDR3 nucleotides: TGTGCCAGCAGCGCCTACAGGGTAGCTAATGAAAAACTGTTTTTT.

On this clone itself: This sample includes further DNA sequences coding for the same CDR3. The chain has TRBV2 and TRBJ1-5; 9 bases align to TRBD1. Germline V gene lookup returns CDR1 SNHLY and CDR2 FYNNEI. This CDR3 contains 13 residues. The V and J ends lost 6 bases and 7 bases, in that order; junction bases with no gene match: 4. In DNA, the CDR3 is TGTGCCAGCAGGGAGACAGGGGGGCAGCCCCAGCATTTT. It specifies CASRETGGQPQHF.

This sequence joins TRBV11-2 and TRBJ1-6; 9 bases match TRBD1. After removal of 1 base from V and 7 bases from J, the junction contained 2 bases not matched to a gene. CDR1 SGHAT and CDR2 FQNNGV come from the germline V gene. The CDR3 extends over 15 amino acids. The CDR3 is CASSLVGQGNSPLHF. CDR3 nucleotide sequence: TGTGCCAGCAGCTTAGTGGGACAGGGAAATTCACCCCTCCACTTT. The full variable domain, with the rest looked up from reference TRBV11-2 and TRBJ1-6, is EAGVAQSPRYKIIEKRQSVAFWCNPISGHATLYWYQQILGQGPKLLIQFQNNGVVDDSQLPKDRFSAERLKGVDSTLKIQPAKLEDSAVYLCASSLVGQGNSPLHFGNGTRLTVT.

This chain links TRBV19 with TRBJ2-7, with D tentatively TRBD1 (5 bases). The germline V gene has CDR1 LNHDA and CDR2 SQIVND (reference sequence). The CDR3 has 14 amino acids. V was shortened by 3 bases and J by 0 bases, with 9 bases between the two germline ends. The chain's CDR3 is CASSIGRGSYEQYF. CDR3 in DNA: TGTGCCAGTAGTATTGGTAGGGGCTCCTACGAGCAGTACTTC.

This rearrangement joins TRBV2 to TRBJ2-1; 10 bases agree with TRBD2. V lost 8 bases to trimming and J lost 0 bases; unmatched junction nucleotides: 13. The CDR3 loop spans 18 amino acids. Germline-derived CDR1 and CDR2 are SNHLY and FYNNEI. The CDR3 is CASSLTGLALSSYNEQFF. The CDR3 nucleotides read TGTGCCAGCTCCCTTACGGGACTAGCGCTTAGCTCCTACAATGAGCAGTTCTTC. Full variable domain (missing parts from reference TRBV2 and TRBJ2-1): EPEVTQTPSHQVTQMGQEVILRCVPISNHLYFYWYRQILGQKVEFLVSFYNNEISEKSEIFDDQFSVERPDGSNFTLKIRSTKLEDSAMYFCASSLTGLALSSYNEQFFGPGTRLTVL.